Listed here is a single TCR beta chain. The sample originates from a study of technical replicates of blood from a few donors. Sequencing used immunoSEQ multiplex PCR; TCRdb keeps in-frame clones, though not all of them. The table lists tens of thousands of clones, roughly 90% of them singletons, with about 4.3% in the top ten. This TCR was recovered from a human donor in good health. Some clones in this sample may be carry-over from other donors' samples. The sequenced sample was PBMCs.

CDR3 in DNA: TGTGCCAGCAGTGAAAGGGGGCCGGGTGGTTCACCCCTCCACTTT. Amino acid sequence: CASSERGPGGSPLHF. V usage is TRBV6-1 and J usage is TRBJ1-6; TRBD1 agrees at 7 bases. This CDR3 is built from 15 residues. V lost 2 bases and J lost 9; bases outside the gene matches: 7. Germline assignment: CDR1 MNHNS and CDR2 SASEGT.